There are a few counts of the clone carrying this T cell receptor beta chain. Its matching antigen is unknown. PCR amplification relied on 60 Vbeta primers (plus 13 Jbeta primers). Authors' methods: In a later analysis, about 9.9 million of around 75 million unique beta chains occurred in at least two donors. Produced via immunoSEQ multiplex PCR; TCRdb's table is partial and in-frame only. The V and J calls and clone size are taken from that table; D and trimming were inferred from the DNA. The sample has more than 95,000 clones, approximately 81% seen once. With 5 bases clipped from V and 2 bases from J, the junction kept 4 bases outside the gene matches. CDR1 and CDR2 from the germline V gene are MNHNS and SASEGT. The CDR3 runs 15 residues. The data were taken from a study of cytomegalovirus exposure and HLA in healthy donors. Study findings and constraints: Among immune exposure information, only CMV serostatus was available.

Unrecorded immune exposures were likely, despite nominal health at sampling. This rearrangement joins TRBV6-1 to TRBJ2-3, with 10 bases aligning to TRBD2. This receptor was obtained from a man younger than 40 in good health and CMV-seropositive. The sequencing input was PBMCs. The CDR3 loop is CASSRGTSDTDTQYF. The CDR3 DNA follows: TGTGCCAGCAGTAGAGGGACTAGCGACACAGATACGCAGTATTTT.